The T cell receptor (beta chain) under discussion was sequenced for a study of blood T cells in healthy people across ages. V was cut by 1 base and J by 2 bases, with 8 bases left in between. Germline CDR1 reads SGHTA; CDR2 reads FQGNSA. This CDR3 is 14 amino acids long. The authors ran a second PCR of 7 to 11 cycles using a sample-barcoded 5' primer and a J-beta primer mix. Using its own MiXCR run on the 5' RACE reads, TCRdb lists one record per CDR3 protein. Of about 770,000 distinct CDR3 sequences listed, around 45% are singletons. The chain recombines TRBV7-2 with TRBJ2-5; D remains ambiguous. The TCR comes from a man aged 55 to 70 in good health. The sequencing input was blood. The CDR3 sequence is CASSLERRQETQYF. The CDR3 DNA is TGTGCCAGCAGCTTAGAGCGACGGCAAGAGACCCAGTACTTC.